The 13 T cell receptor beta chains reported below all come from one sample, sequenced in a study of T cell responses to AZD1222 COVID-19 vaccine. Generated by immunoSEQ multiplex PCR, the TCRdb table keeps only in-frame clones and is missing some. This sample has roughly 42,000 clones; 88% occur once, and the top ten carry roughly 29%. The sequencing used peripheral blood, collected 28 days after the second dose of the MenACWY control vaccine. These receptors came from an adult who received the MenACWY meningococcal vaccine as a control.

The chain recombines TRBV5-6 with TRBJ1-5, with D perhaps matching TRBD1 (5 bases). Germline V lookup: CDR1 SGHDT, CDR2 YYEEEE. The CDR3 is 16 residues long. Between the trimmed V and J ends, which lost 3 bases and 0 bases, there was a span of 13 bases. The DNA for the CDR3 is TGTGCCAGCAGCTCCAAGGGGCAGGGTAGCAATCAGCCCCAGCATTTT. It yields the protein CASSSKGQGSNQPQHF.

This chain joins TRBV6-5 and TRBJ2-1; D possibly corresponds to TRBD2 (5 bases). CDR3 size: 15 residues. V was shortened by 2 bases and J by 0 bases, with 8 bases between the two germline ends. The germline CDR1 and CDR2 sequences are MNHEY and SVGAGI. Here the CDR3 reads CASSYRRSSYNEQFF. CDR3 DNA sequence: TGTGCCAGCAGTTACCGGAGGAGCTCCTACAATGAGCAGTTCTTC.

The CDR3 DNA reads TGCGCCAGCAGCCCGGAGCGGTCGGACAGAGGCTACACCTTC. This translates into CASSPERSDRGYTF. The rearrangement uses TRBV5-1 and TRBJ1-2; D may be TRBD1 (6 bases). Between the trimmed V and J ends, which lost 4 bases and 8 bases, there was a span of 18 bases. The V gene's germline CDR1 is SGHRS and CDR2 YFSETQ. The length of the CDR3 is 14 residues. Complete variable domain (other parts from reference TRBV5-1 and TRBJ1-2): KAGVTQTPRYLIKTRGQQVTLSCSPISGHRSVSWYQQTPGQGLQFLFEYFSETQRNKGNFPGRFSGRQFSNSRSEMNVSTLELGDSALYLCASSPERSDRGYTFGSGTRLTVV.

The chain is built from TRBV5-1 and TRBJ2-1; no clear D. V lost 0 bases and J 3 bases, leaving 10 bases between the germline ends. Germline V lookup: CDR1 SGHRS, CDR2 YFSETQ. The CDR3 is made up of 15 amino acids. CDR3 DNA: TGCGCCAGCAGCTTGGTGTTTCCGAGCTACAATGAGCAGTTCTTC. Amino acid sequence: CASSLVFPSYNEQFF.

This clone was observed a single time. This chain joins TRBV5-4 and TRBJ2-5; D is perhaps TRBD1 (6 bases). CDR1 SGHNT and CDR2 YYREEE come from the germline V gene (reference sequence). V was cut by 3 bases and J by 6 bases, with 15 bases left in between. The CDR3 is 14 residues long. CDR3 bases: TGTGCCAGCAGCTCCCGGACAGCCTTCCAGACCCAGTACTTC. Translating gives CASSSRTAFQTQYF. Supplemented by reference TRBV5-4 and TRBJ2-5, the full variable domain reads ETGVTQSPTHLIKTRGQQVTLRCSSQSGHNTVSWYQQALGQGPQFIFQYYREEENGRGNFPPRFSGLQFPNYSSELNVNALELDDSALYLCASSSRTAFQTQYFGPGTRLLVL.

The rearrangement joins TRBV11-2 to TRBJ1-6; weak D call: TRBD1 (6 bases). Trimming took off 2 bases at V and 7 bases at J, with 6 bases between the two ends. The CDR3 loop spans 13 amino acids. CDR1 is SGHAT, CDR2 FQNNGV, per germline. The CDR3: CASSLQGNSPLHF. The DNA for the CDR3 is TGTGCCAGCAGCTTACAGGGGAATTCACCCCTCCACTTT.

CDR3 bases: TGTGCCAGCCGACTAGGGGGGTTCAATCAGCCCCAGCATTTT. This gives the protein CASRLGGFNQPQHF. The rearrangement uses TRBV7-2 and TRBJ1-5; a weak D match, TRBD1 (6 bases). The CDR3 length is 14 residues. The V end was cut by 8 bases, the J end by 3 bases, with 14 bases between. Germline V gene lookup returns CDR1 SGHTA and CDR2 FQGNSA.

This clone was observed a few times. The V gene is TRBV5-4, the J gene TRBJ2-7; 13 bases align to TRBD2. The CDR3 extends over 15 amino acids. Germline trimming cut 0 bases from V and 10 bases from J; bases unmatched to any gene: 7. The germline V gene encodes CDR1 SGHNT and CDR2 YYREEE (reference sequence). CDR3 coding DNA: TGTGCCAGCAGCTTGGCGACTAGCGGGAGGCGTACCCAGTACTTC. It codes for CASSLATSGRRTQYF.

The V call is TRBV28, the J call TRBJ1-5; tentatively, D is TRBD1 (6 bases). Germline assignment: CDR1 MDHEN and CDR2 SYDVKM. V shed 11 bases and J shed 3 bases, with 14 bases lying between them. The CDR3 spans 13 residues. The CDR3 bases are TGTGCCGGGGTGGGGGGCCTCAATCAGCCCCAGCATTTT. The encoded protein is CAGVGGLNQPQHF.

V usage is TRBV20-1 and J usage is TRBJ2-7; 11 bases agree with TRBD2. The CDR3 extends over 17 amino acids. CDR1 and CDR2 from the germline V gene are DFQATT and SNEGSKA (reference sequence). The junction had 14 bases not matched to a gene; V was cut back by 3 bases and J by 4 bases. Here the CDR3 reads CSASDMKGLAGVYEQYF. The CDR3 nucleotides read TGCAGTGCTAGTGATATGAAAGGACTAGCGGGCGTTTACGAGCAGTACTTC.

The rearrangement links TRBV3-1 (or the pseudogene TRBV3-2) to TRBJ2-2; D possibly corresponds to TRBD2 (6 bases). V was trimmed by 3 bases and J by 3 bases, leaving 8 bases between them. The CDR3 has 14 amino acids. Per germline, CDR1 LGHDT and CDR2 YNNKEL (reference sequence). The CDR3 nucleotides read TGTGCCAGCAGCCAGTTAGCGGACACCGGGGAGCTGTTTTTT. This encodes CASSQLADTGELFF.

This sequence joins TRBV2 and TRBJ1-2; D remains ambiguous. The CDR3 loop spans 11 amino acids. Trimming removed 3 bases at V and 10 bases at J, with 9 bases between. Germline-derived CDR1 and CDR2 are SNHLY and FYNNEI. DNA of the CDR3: TGTGCCAGCAGTGAGTTAGGAAACTACACCTTC. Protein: CASSELGNYTF. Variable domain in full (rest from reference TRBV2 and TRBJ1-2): EPEVTQTPSHQVTQMGQEVILRCVPISNHLYFYWYRQILGQKVEFLVSFYNNEISEKSEIFDDQFSVERPDGSNFTLKIRSTKLEDSAMYFCASSELGNYTFGSGTRLTVV.

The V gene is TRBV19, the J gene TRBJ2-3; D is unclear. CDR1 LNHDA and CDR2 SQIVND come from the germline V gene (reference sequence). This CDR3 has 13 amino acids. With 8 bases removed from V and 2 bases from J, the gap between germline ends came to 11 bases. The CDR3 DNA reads TGTGCCAGTGCCGGCCTGTCCACAGATACGCAGTATTTT. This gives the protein CASAGLSTDTQYF.